The 17 T cell receptor beta chains listed next were all sequenced from one sample in a study of T cell changes during pregnancy in multiple sclerosis. Produced via immunoSEQ multiplex PCR; TCRdb's table is partial and in-frame only. This table holds tens of thousands of clones, 85% to 90% found once. Specimen: CD8+ T cells from peripheral blood mononuclear cells, collected after pregnancy. The origin of the receptors is a female donor in good health, enrolled as a control in a pregnancy study.

The chain is built from TRBV4-3 and TRBJ1-5; D is undetermined. Germline V gene sequence: CDR1 LGHNA, CDR2 YSLEER. CDR3 length equals 14 residues. Trimming took off 0 bases at V and 6 bases at J, with 9 bases between the two ends. CDR3 sequence (DNA): TGCGCCAGCAGCCAAGACTGGGGAGTTCAGCCCCAGCATTTT. This codes for CASSQDWGVQPQHF.

The chain couples TRBV4-3 to TRBJ1-1, with D perhaps TRBD1 (5 bases). Germline values: CDR1 LGHNA, CDR2 YSLEER. Trimming took off 0 bases at V and 5 bases at J, with 13 bases between the two ends. The CDR3 runs 15 residues. CDR3 bases: TGCGCCAGCAGCCAAGATGGGGCCGGTGGGACTGAAGCTTTCTTT. Its protein product is CASSQDGAGGTEAFF.

In DNA, the CDR3 is TGTGCCAGCAGCTTAGGGGGGGGCTACGAGCAGTACTTC. It yields the protein CASSLGGGYEQYF. The chain recombines TRBV11-2 with TRBJ2-7; 7 bases align to TRBD2. There are 13 residues in the CDR3. With V trimmed by 1 base and J by 3 bases, 0 bases remained unmatched. CDR1 and CDR2 (germline): SGHAT, FQNNGV. The whole variable domain, filled in from reference TRBV11-2 and TRBJ2-7, reads EAGVAQSPRYKIIEKRQSVAFWCNPISGHATLYWYQQILGQGPKLLIQFQNNGVVDDSQLPKDRFSAERLKGVDSTLKIQPAKLEDSAVYLCASSLGGGYEQYFGPGTRLTVT.

The gene calls are TRBV9 and TRBJ1-2, with TRBD1 identical over 7 bases. Trimming took 0 bases from V and 2 from J; bases not matched to a gene: 4. The CDR3 loop spans 15 amino acids. The germline gives CDR1 SGDLS, CDR2 YYNGEE. CDR3 sequence (DNA): TGTGCCAGCAGCGTAGCGGGGACAGCGAACTATGGCTACACCTTC. Its translation: CASSVAGTANYGYTF.

In this sample, this clone turned up once. J is TRBJ2-7 and V is TRBV9; 10 bases are a match to TRBD1. This CDR3 has 13 amino acids. The germline gives CDR1 SGDLS, CDR2 YYNGEE. V dropped 3 bases and J dropped 5; count of bases not matched to a gene: 2. The CDR3 here is CASSGDRGDEQYF. The CDR3 coding sequence is TGTGCCAGCAGCGGGGACAGGGGTGACGAGCAGTACTTC. Full variable domain (remainder filled in from reference TRBV9 and TRBJ2-7): DSGVTQTPKHLITATGQRVTLRCSPRSGDLSVYWYQQSLDQGLQFLIQYYNGEERAKGNILERFSAQQFPDLHSELNLSSLELGDSALYFCASSGDRGDEQYFGPGTRLTVT.

There are a few counts of this clone. The J gene is TRBJ1-1, the V gene TRBV19, with TRBD1 identical over 9 bases. The germline CDR1 and CDR2 sequences are LNHDA and SQIVND (reference sequence). The CDR3 sequence is 14 residues long. V was clipped by 6 bases and J by 11 bases; unmatched bases: 13. The CDR3 protein is CASSPGQGAVYAFF. CDR3 DNA sequence: TGTGCCAGTAGCCCGGGACAGGGCGCGGTGTATGCTTTCTTT. The whole variable domain, filled in from reference TRBV19 and TRBJ1-1, reads DGGITQSPKYLFRKEGQNVTLSCEQNLNHDAMYWYRQDPGQGLRLIYYSQIVNDFQKGDIAEGYSVSREKKESFPLTVTSAQKNPTAFYLCASSPGQGAVYAFFGQGTRLTVV.

V is TRBV7-8 and J is TRBJ1-2; TRBD1 matches 9 bases. The CDR3 runs to 15 residues. The V and J ends lost 4 bases and 5 bases, in that order; junction bases with no gene match: 8. Germline V gives CDR1 SGHVS, CDR2 FQNEAQ. The CDR3 DNA reads TGTGCCAGCAGCTCGGGACAGGGAAGCACATATGGCTACACCTTC. It specifies CASSSGQGSTYGYTF.

The J gene is TRBJ2-5, the V gene TRBV7-9, with 9 positions matching TRBD1. The closer fit of TRBJ2-7 to the DNA end suggests the J call may be wrong. Germline V CDR1 and CDR2: SEHNR, FQNEAQ (reference sequence). The CDR3 runs 14 residues. The CDR3: CASLSLDRGYEQYF. CDR3 sequence (DNA): TGTGCCAGCCTAAGTTTGGACAGGGGCTACGAGCAGTACTTC.

The rearrangement links TRBV13 to TRBJ1-2; D possibly corresponds to TRBD1 (5 bases). The germline V gene encodes CDR1 PRHDT and CDR2 FYEKMQ (reference sequence). V was cut by 5 bases and J by 0 bases, with 16 bases left in between. CDR3 length equals 16 residues. CDR3 in amino acids: CASSGKNRFPNYGYTF. Here the CDR3 DNA reads TGTGCCAGCAGCGGAAAAAACAGGTTTCCTAACTATGGCTACACCTTC.

This clone appeared once. The V and J genes are TRBV28 and TRBJ2-3; a possible D gene is TRBD1 (5 bases). The CDR3 length is 14 residues. Trimming removed 4 bases at V and 0 bases at J, with 8 bases between. Germline-derived CDR1 and CDR2 are MDHEN and SYDVKM. This chain's CDR3 is CASSWQGSTDTQYF. The CDR3 bases are TGTGCCAGCAGTTGGCAGGGAAGCACAGATACGCAGTATTTT.

The gene calls are TRBV10-3 and TRBJ2-1; 13 nucleotides line up with TRBD2. CDR1 ENHRY and CDR2 SYGVKD come from the germline V gene. The CDR3 covers 15 residues. Trimming took 4 bases from V and 7 from J; bases not matched to a gene: 4. The CDR3 DNA is TGTGCCATCAGTGCGACTAGCGGGGGGTTAAATGAGCAGTTCTTC. It yields the protein CAISATSGGLNEQFF.

The chain is built from TRBV7-9 and TRBJ1-4; D not resolved. Deletions cut 3 bases from V and 7 bases from J, with 9 bases between. This CDR3 spans 13 amino acids. Looked up from germline, CDR1 is SEHNR and CDR2 is FQNEAQ (reference sequence). Written as DNA, the CDR3 is TGTGCCAGCAGCTTCTTCGAGTCTGAAAAACTGTTTTTT. Translating gives CASSFFESEKLFF.

The V gene is TRBV25-1, the J gene TRBJ2-5; D might be TRBD1 (6 bases). Per germline, CDR1 MGHDK and CDR2 SYGVNS. Trimming shortened V by 3 bases and J by 4 bases, and 15 bases separated the two germline ends. There are 15 residues in the CDR3. The CDR3 DNA is TGTGCCAGCAGTGAGGTGCCAGGGGCCCCAGAGACCCAGTACTTC. This codes for CASSEVPGAPETQYF.

The chain links TRBV7-8 to TRBJ1-5; no definite D call. The V gene lost 1 base and the J gene lost 4 bases, with 11 bases spanning the gap. The germline V gene encodes CDR1 SGHVS and CDR2 FQNEAQ. The CDR3 has 15 amino acids. As DNA, the CDR3 is TGTGCCAGCAGCTTAGTGGGAGTCTCTAATCAGCCCCAGCATTTT. Amino acid sequence: CASSLVGVSNQPQHF. Looking up the rest from reference TRBV7-8 and TRBJ1-5 gives the full variable domain: GAGVSQSPRYKVAKRGQDVALRCDPISGHVSLFWYQQALGQGPEFLTYFQNEAQLDKSGLPSDRFFAERPEGSVSTLKIQRTQQEDSAVYLCASSLVGVSNQPQHFGDGTRLSIL.

The chain has TRBV5-4 and TRBJ2-5, with D perhaps matching TRBD2 (5 bases). This CDR3 is 15 amino acids long. The germline V gene encodes CDR1 SGHNT and CDR2 YYREEE (reference sequence). V lost 1 base and J 5 bases, leaving 15 bases between the germline ends. In nucleotides, the CDR3 is TGTGCCAGCAGCTTGAAGGACTCCCGGAGGGAGACCCAGTACTTC. Translating it yields CASSLKDSRRETQYF.

The chain couples TRBV6-5 to TRBJ2-3, with D perhaps matching TRBD1 (6 bases). CDR1 is MNHEY, CDR2 SVGAGI, per germline. The length of the CDR3 is 15 residues. Trimming removed 2 bases from V and 0 bases from J, with 9 bases in between. The CDR3, as DNA: TGTGCCAGCAGTTACAACAGGGTGAGCACAGATACGCAGTATTTT. Amino acid sequence: CASSYNRVSTDTQYF.

The V gene is TRBV5-6, the J gene TRBJ1-1; D is ambiguous. Trimming cost V 2 bases and J 0 bases, with 11 bases left between them. The germline gives CDR1 SGHDT, CDR2 YYEEEE. The CDR3 is made up of 15 amino acids. CDR3 residues: CASSFYSGMNTEAFF. The CDR3 region has the DNA TGTGCCAGCAGCTTTTACAGCGGAATGAACACTGAAGCTTTCTTT.